This entry concerns a single T cell receptor beta chain. Its antigen is not identified. This cohort consisted of healthy bone marrow donors. These data originate in a study of cytomegalovirus exposure and HLA in healthy donors. Study-level results: Among immune exposure information, only CMV serostatus was available. In a later analysis, most CMV-associated TCR beta chains appeared HLA-restricted.

A multiplex PCR was run with 60 Vbeta primers and 13 Jbeta primers. In the original workflow: Approximately 11 million of the roughly 80 million unique TCR beta chains counted in a later analysis were shared. Only in-frame clones appear in the TCRdb table, and some are missing; sequencing was by immunoSEQ multiplex PCR. For V, J and clone size, that table is used; D and trimming come from the DNA. The sample spans 110,000 to 150,000 clones; the ten largest clones claim 2.7%. V gave up 5 bases and J gave up 4 bases, with 12 bases separating them. Germline CDR1 reads SNHLY; CDR2 reads FYNNEI. The CDR3 has 13 amino acids.

The sequenced sample consisted of PBMCs. The clonotype originates from a man aged 35 to 55 in good health and CMV-seronegative. The chain carries TRBV2 and TRBJ2-7; TRBD1 is a possible D gene (6 bases). The CDR3 bases are TGTGCCAGCAGTCCCGGGACACTTTACGAGCAGTACTTC. It specifies CASSPGTLYEQYF.